These 30 T cell receptor beta chains were all obtained from the same sample, sequenced in a study of T cell changes during pregnancy in multiple sclerosis. Sequencing used immunoSEQ multiplex PCR; TCRdb keeps in-frame clones, though not all of them. The top ten clones hold approximately 0.88% of a sample with 65,000 to 85,000 clones, 89% of them seen once. Sequenced here: peripheral blood, sampled in the first trimester of pregnancy. The receptors stem from a female donor in good health, enrolled as a control in a pregnancy study.

The rearrangement uses TRBV11-3 and TRBJ2-3, with a tentative D call TRBD2 (5 bases). V lost 5 bases, J lost 1 base, and 16 bases lay in between. Germline CDR1 SGHNT, CDR2 YENEEA. The CDR3 is 16 residues long. The CDR3 DNA reads TGTGCCAGCAGCCTTTCATCGGGTAGCGGCACAGATACGCAGTATTTT. It encodes CASSLSSGSGTDTQYF.

V usage is TRBV7-9 and J usage is TRBJ1-6; D not certain. Trimming took off 1 base at V and 8 bases at J, with 12 bases between the two ends. The length of the CDR3 is 15 residues. Germline-derived CDR1 and CDR2 are SEHNR and FQNEAQ (reference sequence). The CDR3 loop reads CASSLDGGRHSPLHF. In DNA, the CDR3 is TGTGCCAGCAGCTTAGACGGAGGACGGCATTCACCCCTCCACTTT.

This CDR3 is CASSAPHRGGNGYTF. The CDR3 DNA sequence: TGTGCCAGCAGTGCGCCACACAGGGGCGGAAATGGCTACACCTTC. V and J are TRBV6-5 and TRBJ1-2; 7 bases match TRBD1. The CDR3 is made up of 15 amino acids. Unmatched junction bases numbered 12, after V lost 5 bases and J lost 6 bases. Germline lookup yields CDR1 MNHEY and CDR2 SVGAGI.

This clone was seen just once. This rearrangement joins TRBV5-5 to TRBJ1-1; tentatively, D is TRBD1 (5 bases). Germline values: CDR1 SGHKS, CDR2 YYEKEE (reference sequence). Trimming shortened V by 4 bases and J by 2 bases, and 12 bases separated the two germline ends. The CDR3 is 14 amino acids. The CDR3 bases are TGTGCCAGCAGCCCCCGGGACTATAACACTGAAGCTTTCTTT. Its translation is CASSPRDYNTEAFF.

The chain is built from TRBV19 and TRBJ2-3; 7 positions match TRBD1. Unmatched junction bases numbered 0, after V lost 3 bases and J lost 3 bases. The V gene's germline CDR1 is LNHDA and CDR2 SQIVND (reference sequence). The CDR3 has 13 amino acids. The CDR3 sequence is CASSMGQTDTQYF. The CDR3 DNA reads TGTGCCAGTAGTATGGGACAGACAGATACGCAGTATTTT.

The chain links TRBV6-5 to TRBJ2-1; 9 bases match TRBD2. The CDR3 covers 15 residues. The germline CDR1 and CDR2 sequences are MNHEY and SVGAGI. The V segment lost 4 bases and the J segment 10 bases; nucleotides outside the gene matches: 11. CDR3 in amino acids: CASSSAGTSLREQFF. In nucleotides, the CDR3 is TGTGCCAGCAGTTCGGCAGGGACTAGCCTAAGAGAGCAGTTCTTC.

This clone was seen a single time. Here the CDR3 reads CASSPVGGYTEAFF. DNA for the CDR3: TGTGCCAGCAGCCCCGTCGGGGGGTACACTGAAGCTTTCTTT. The chain is built from TRBV14 and TRBJ1-1, with TRBD1 as a possible D gene (5 bases). The germline V gene has CDR1 SGHDN and CDR2 FVKESK. With 4 bases removed from V and 3 bases from J, the gap between germline ends came to 12 bases. The CDR3 length is 14 residues.

The V gene is TRBV28, the J gene TRBJ1-2; weak D call: TRBD1 (5 bases). Germline V gene data show CDR1 as MDHEN and CDR2 as SYDVKM. Trimming removed 6 bases at V and 0 bases at J, with 14 bases between. This CDR3 is 15 amino acids long. DNA for the CDR3: TGTGCCAGCAGGGGGGGTTTAGGGCCTAACTATGGCTACACCTTC. This translates into CASRGGLGPNYGYTF.

The V gene is TRBV27, the J gene TRBJ1-4; weak D call: TRBD1 (6 bases). Looked up from germline, CDR1 is MNHEY and CDR2 is SMNVEV (reference sequence). V lost 7 bases and J lost 4, with 31 bases in between. This CDR3 has 20 amino acids. This CDR3 is CASIPSPGGSLGTNNEKLFF. The DNA for the CDR3 is TGTGCCAGCATCCCTTCCCCTGGAGGCTCTCTAGGGACAAATAATGAAAAACTGTTTTTT.

This clone has a single count. CDR3 in DNA: TGTGCCAGCTGGACAGGGCTAAACACTGAAGCTTTCTTT. This gives the protein CASWTGLNTEAFF. The genes are TRBV27 and TRBJ1-1; 8 nucleotides match TRBD1. The V and J ends lost 8 bases and 2 bases, in that order; junction bases with no gene match: 4. The germline V gene encodes CDR1 MNHEY and CDR2 SMNVEV (reference sequence). The CDR3 totals 13 residues.

This chain joins TRBV6-5 and TRBJ1-2; TRBD1 is a possible D gene (5 bases). CDR1 and CDR2 from the germline V gene are MNHEY and SVGAGI. V lost 0 bases and J 7 bases, leaving 12 bases between the germline ends. The CDR3 covers 14 residues. The CDR3 DNA is TGTGCCAGCAGTTACTCCGGCAGGGTCGGTGGCTACACCTTC. This encodes CASSYSGRVGGYTF.

This CDR3 reads CASSKGQGMKGQFF. CDR3 nucleotides: TGTGCCAGTAGTAAGGGACAGGGTATGAAGGGGCAGTTCTTC. The V and J genes are TRBV19 and TRBJ2-1; 9 bases match TRBD1. Losses at the gene ends were 4 bases for V and 12 bases for J; bases not matched to a gene: 10. Germline CDR1 and CDR2: LNHDA and SQIVND (reference sequence). This CDR3 region has 14 residues.

This rearrangement joins TRBV25-1 to TRBJ1-4; unclear D gene. Germline CDR1 is MGHDK and CDR2 is SYGVNS. The V gene lost 6 bases and the J gene lost 4 bases, with 12 bases spanning the gap. CDR3 length equals 14 residues. The CDR3 coding sequence is TGTGCCAGCAGCTCACAGAGCTTTAATGAAAAACTGTTTTTT. Its protein is CASSSQSFNEKLFF.

This sequence joins TRBV11-2 and TRBJ1-3; 10 positions match TRBD1. Germline V gene sequence: CDR1 SGHAT, CDR2 FQNNGV. This CDR3 is 15 amino acids long. V gave up 10 bases and J gave up 3 bases; unmatched junction bases: 9. CDR3 loop: CATSGQGISGNTIYF. CDR3 nucleotide sequence: TGTGCCACCTCGGGACAGGGGATCAGTGGAAACACCATATATTTT.

The chain uses TRBV27 and TRBJ2-1; 10 bases agree with TRBD2. This CDR3 has 15 residues. Germline V gene sequence: CDR1 MNHEY, CDR2 SMNVEV (reference sequence). The ends lost 5 bases at V and 6 bases at J; junction bases unmatched: 7. The CDR3 loop is CASSPSGSHPNEQFF. DNA of the CDR3: TGTGCCAGCAGTCCTAGCGGGAGCCATCCCAATGAGCAGTTCTTC.

The rearrangement links TRBV4-2 to TRBJ1-2; a possible D gene is TRBD1 (5 bases). V lost 1 base and J 6 bases, leaving 21 bases between the germline ends. In germline, CDR1 is LGHNA, CDR2 YNFKEQ. CDR3 length: 17 residues. CDR3 sequence: CASSQALKGFRRDGYTF. In nucleotides, the CDR3 is TGTGCCAGCAGCCAAGCCCTAAAGGGGTTCAGGAGGGATGGCTACACCTTC.

This clone was picked up a small number of times. This chain links TRBV6-5 with TRBJ1-6; 8 positions match TRBD1. In germline, CDR1 is MNHEY, CDR2 SVGAGI. The CDR3 is 13 amino acids. Trimming took 6 bases from V and 7 from J; bases not matched to a gene: 2. In DNA, the CDR3 is TGTGCCAGCAGCCGGACAGGGAATTCACCCCTCCACTTT. It yields the protein CASSRTGNSPLHF.

J is TRBJ1-3 and V is TRBV5-4; possibly TRBD1 for D (6 bases). The CDR3 is made up of 15 amino acids. Germline V CDR1 and CDR2: SGHNT, YYREEE (reference sequence). The ends were cut back, 4 bases at V and 0 bases at J, with 11 bases in the middle. This CDR3 reads CASSPRGSSGNTIYF. The CDR3 DNA reads TGTGCCAGCAGCCCCAGGGGATCCTCTGGAAACACCATATATTTT.

This chain uses TRBV19 with TRBJ2-5, with D perhaps TRBD1 (5 bases). V was shortened by 2 bases and J by 5 bases, with 12 bases between the two germline ends. Germline CDR1 LNHDA, CDR2 SQIVND (reference sequence). The CDR3 sequence is 14 residues long. CDR3 region: CASSIRAGLETQYF. The CDR3 DNA reads TGTGCCAGTAGTATAAGGGCAGGGCTGGAGACCCAGTACTTC.

The chain carries TRBV7-2 and TRBJ1-6; 7 bases map to TRBD1. The V and J ends lost 5 bases and 7 bases, in that order; junction bases with no gene match: 11. Looked up from germline, CDR1 is SGHTA and CDR2 is FQGNSA. The CDR3 has 16 residues. CDR3 in DNA: TGTGCCAGCAGCGAGAAGGGACAGCTGACGAATTCACCCCTCCACTTT. It is translated as CASSEKGQLTNSPLHF.

This sequence joins TRBV18 and TRBJ1-6; 7 bases fit TRBD1. J was trimmed by 7 bases and V by 4 bases; bases with no gene match: 4. Looked up from germline, CDR1 is KGHSH and CDR2 is LQKENI. This CDR3 comprises 14 residues. Here the CDR3 reads CASSQDRANSPLHF. The CDR3 DNA reads TGTGCCAGCTCACAAGACAGGGCAAATTCACCCCTCCACTTT.

The V gene is TRBV27, the J gene TRBJ2-5; TRBD2 matches 10 bases. Germline V lookup: CDR1 MNHEY, CDR2 SMNVEV (reference sequence). The ends lost 6 bases at V and 5 bases at J; junction bases unmatched: 12. The CDR3 is 16 residues long. In DNA form, the CDR3 reads TGTGCCAGCAGCTTCTCCCAGCGGGGGGGCCGGGAGACCCAGTACTTC. It specifies CASSFSQRGGRETQYF.

This clone was picked up one time. This chain links TRBV6-5 with TRBJ2-7, with 7 bases that match TRBD2. Germline values: CDR1 MNHEY, CDR2 SVGAGI. CDR3 length: 13 amino acids. The V gene end was trimmed by 5 bases and the J gene end by 4 bases; junction bases not matched to a gene: 5. CDR3 sequence reads: CASSRARGYEQYF. DNA for the CDR3: TGTGCCAGCAGTCGGGCGCGGGGGTACGAGCAGTACTTC.

The chain's CDR3 is CASSPLGAHEQYF. The DNA of the CDR3 is TGCGCCAGCAGCCCCCTGGGGGCGCACGAGCAGTACTTC. The chain carries TRBV5-1 and TRBJ2-7; tentatively, D is TRBD1 (6 bases). The CDR3 is made up of 13 amino acids. In germline, CDR1 is SGHRS, CDR2 YFSETQ. Trimming took off 4 bases at V and 5 bases at J, with 13 bases between the two ends.

CDR3 in amino acids: CASSQTTGFSYEQYF. As DNA, the CDR3 is TGCGCCAGCAGCCAAACGACAGGGTTCTCCTACGAGCAGTACTTC. The chain has TRBV4-1 and TRBJ2-7; TRBD1 aligns across 7 bases. V dropped 2 bases and J dropped 0; count of bases not matched to a gene: 4. This CDR3 spans 15 amino acids. CDR1 MGHRA and CDR2 YSYEKL come from the germline V gene.

This chain connects TRBV5-1 to TRBJ1-4; D unresolved. The CDR3 totals 17 residues. The V and J ends lost 4 bases and 0 bases respectively, with 16 bases between them. The germline V gene encodes CDR1 SGHRS and CDR2 YFSETQ. In DNA form, the CDR3 reads TGCGCCAGCAGCCCGGGAGGCAGACTTGCAACTAATGAAAAACTGTTTTTT. Translation gives CASSPGGRLATNEKLFF.

J is TRBJ1-2 and V is TRBV7-8, with 7 nucleotides matching TRBD1. The CDR3 extends over 14 amino acids. Germline V gene data show CDR1 as SGHVS and CDR2 as FQNEAQ. The V and J ends lost 4 bases and 3 bases, in that order; junction bases with no gene match: 5. CDR3 coding DNA: TGTGCCAGCAGCTCAAACAGGGGAGACTATGGCTACACCTTC. Translation gives CASSSNRGDYGYTF. The full variable domain, with the rest looked up from reference TRBV7-8 and TRBJ1-2, is GAGVSQSPRYKVAKRGQDVALRCDPISGHVSLFWYQQALGQGPEFLTYFQNEAQLDKSGLPSDRFFAERPEGSVSTLKIQRTQQEDSAVYLCASSSNRGDYGYTFGSGTRLTVV.

This clone was seen a few times. CDR3 sequence (DNA): TGTGCCAGTAGTGCCGCGGGTGGAGGCACTGAAGCTTTCTTT. Protein product: CASSAAGGGTEAFF. The V and J genes are TRBV19 and TRBJ1-1; D remains unclear. Germline V gene lookup returns CDR1 LNHDA and CDR2 SQIVND (reference sequence). The CDR3 runs 14 residues. Trimming shortened V by 5 bases and J by 4 bases, and 14 bases separated the two germline ends. Together with reference TRBV19 and TRBJ1-1, the CDR3 gives the full variable domain: DGGITQSPKYLFRKEGQNVTLSCEQNLNHDAMYWYRQDPGQGLRLIYYSQIVNDFQKGDIAEGYSVSREKKESFPLTVTSAQKNPTAFYLCASSAAGGGTEAFFGQGTRLTVV.

This chain uses TRBV18 with TRBJ1-2; possible D gene TRBD1, 6 bases. The CDR3 runs 15 residues. The V end was cut by 3 bases, the J end by 4 bases, with 15 bases between. Germline V gene lookup returns CDR1 KGHSH and CDR2 LQKENI. This CDR3 is CASSPLTQGFYGYTF. CDR3 in DNA: TGTGCCAGCTCACCTCTGACACAGGGTTTCTATGGCTACACCTTC.

The V call is TRBV5-4, the J call TRBJ2-1; 15 nucleotides align to TRBD2. CDR1 SGHNT and CDR2 YYREEE come from the germline V gene (reference sequence). The V segment lost 3 bases and the J segment 9 bases; nucleotides outside the gene matches: 7. CDR3 length: 16 amino acids. The CDR3 region is CASSSGGLAGGGEQFF. CDR3 DNA sequence: TGTGCCAGCAGCTCGGGCGGACTAGCGGGAGGGGGTGAGCAGTTCTTC.